This T cell receptor beta chain was captured in a study of blood T cell repertoires in COVID-19 (TCRdb year 2020). A note on the overall study: Samples from collaborators originated in the United States, Italy and Spain and spanned both the acute and convalescent phases of COVID-19. The repertoires were released in a freely available public database intended as a resource for research on the immune response to SARS-CoV-2. HLA class I and class II types, where available, came from metadata supplied by the sample provider rather than from assay-based typing. Deeply sampled blood TCRbeta repertoires from subjects exposed to, actively infected with, or recovered from COVID-19 were included in the dataset. A de-identified subject ID, COVID-19 status, age in years and sex were almost always included in the sample metadata. Samples came from the ongoing ImmuneRACE study (first 160 participants) plus 1,254 subjects from 6 global collaborators. The prospective study material was composed of cDNA or gDNA derived from T cells, B-cell-depleted T cells, or PBMCs.

Findings and caveats that apply to the study as a whole: Clinical and demographic metadata were provided uncurated, with the amount varying by source and participant.

Participants in the prospective study were aged 18 to 89 years, lived in 24 United States geographic areas, and enrolled through a virtual design. In the prospective study, cohorts were assigned on the basis of participant-reported clinical history obtained from a screening survey and a study questionnaire. Each participant in the prospective study had whole blood, serum and a nasopharyngeal or oropharyngeal swab collected by mobile phlebotomists. Prospective study participants could optionally give additional blood draws and questionnaires over an approximately two-month period. Before DNA extraction, blood samples from the prospective study were shipped at room temperature or frozen. TCRbeta CDR3 regions were amplified from genomic DNA by means of the immunoSEQ Assay, a bias-controlled multiplex PCR. On the authors' methods: The number of nucleated cells in each sample was estimated by amplification of reference gene primers within the assay. Sequence reads were collapsed and filtered to measure the absolute abundance of every unique TCRbeta CDR3 rearrangement. For each sample, productive Simpson clonality was calculated as the square root of Simpson's diversity index over productive rearrangements. Not all clones reach the TCRdb copy of this immuneACCESS table, which keeps in-frame sequences only. Checked studies attribute under half of the gap to unresolved V genes and leave the rest unexplained. D and trimming were read from the DNA, whereas the V and J calls and clone size are those reported in that table. The sample yields fewer than 500,000 clones; 70% to 90% were counted once. About 2.1% of the sample comes from the top ten.

On this clone: The clone's antigen remains unknown. No much larger clone exists at a distance of one base, and base qualities are not known.

In the germline V gene, CDR1 corresponds to MNHEY and CDR2 to SVGAGI. Between the V and J ends, shortened by 0 bases and 0 bases respectively, the junction contains 8 bases. Including cysteine and phenylalanine, the CDR3 has 16 amino acids. Only the CDR3 region is kept as DNA, spanning 48 bases read in frame from base 1. The rearrangement joined TRBV6-5 to TRBJ2-2, with no confident D gene call. Specimen: PBMCs or T cells enriched from blood (not recorded which). The sequence was collected from a woman between 18 and 29 years old with acute COVID-19. The DNA reads TGTGCCAGCAGTTACTCGTACGGGTCGAACACCGGGGAGCTGTTTTTT. Its product reads: CASSYSYGSNTGELFF.